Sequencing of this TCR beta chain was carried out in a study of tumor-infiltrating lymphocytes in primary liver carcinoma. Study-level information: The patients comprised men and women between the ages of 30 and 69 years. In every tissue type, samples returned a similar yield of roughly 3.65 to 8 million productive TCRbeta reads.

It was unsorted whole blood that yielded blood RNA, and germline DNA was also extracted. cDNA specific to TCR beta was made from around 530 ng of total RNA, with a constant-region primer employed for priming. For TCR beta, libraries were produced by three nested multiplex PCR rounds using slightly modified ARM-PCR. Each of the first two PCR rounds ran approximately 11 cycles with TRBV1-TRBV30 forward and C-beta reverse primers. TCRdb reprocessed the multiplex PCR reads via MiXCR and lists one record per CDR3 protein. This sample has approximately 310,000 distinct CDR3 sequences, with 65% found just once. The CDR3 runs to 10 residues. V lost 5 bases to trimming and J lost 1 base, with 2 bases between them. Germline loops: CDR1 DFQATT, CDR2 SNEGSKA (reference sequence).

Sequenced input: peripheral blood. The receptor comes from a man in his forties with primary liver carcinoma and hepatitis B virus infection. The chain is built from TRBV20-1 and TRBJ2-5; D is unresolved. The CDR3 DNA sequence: TGCAGTGCTGCCCAAGAGACCCAGTACTTC. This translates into CSAAQETQYF.